This T cell receptor beta chain is from a study of cytomegalovirus exposure and HLA in healthy donors. Germline V gene sequence: CDR1 ENHRY, CDR2 SYGVKD. The CDR3 has 18 amino acids. V shed 4 bases, J shed 4 bases, and the junction held 13 bases outside the gene matches. This clone was found once. Both 60 Vbeta primers and 13 Jbeta primers went into the PCR. TCRdb's table, derived via immunoSEQ multiplex PCR, lists solely in-frame clones and lacks some. The sample includes roughly 160,000 clones, approximately 80% of them seen just once. This clonotype was obtained from a man aged 18 to 35 in good health and CMV-seropositive. Sequencing was done on a sample of PBMCs. The chain uses TRBV10-3 and TRBJ2-1; 10 positions agree with TRBD2. CDR3 in DNA: TGTGCCATCAGTGTGAGCAAGACCGGGACTAGCGTATACAATGAGCAGTTCTTC. Amino acids: CAISVSKTGTSVYNEQFF.